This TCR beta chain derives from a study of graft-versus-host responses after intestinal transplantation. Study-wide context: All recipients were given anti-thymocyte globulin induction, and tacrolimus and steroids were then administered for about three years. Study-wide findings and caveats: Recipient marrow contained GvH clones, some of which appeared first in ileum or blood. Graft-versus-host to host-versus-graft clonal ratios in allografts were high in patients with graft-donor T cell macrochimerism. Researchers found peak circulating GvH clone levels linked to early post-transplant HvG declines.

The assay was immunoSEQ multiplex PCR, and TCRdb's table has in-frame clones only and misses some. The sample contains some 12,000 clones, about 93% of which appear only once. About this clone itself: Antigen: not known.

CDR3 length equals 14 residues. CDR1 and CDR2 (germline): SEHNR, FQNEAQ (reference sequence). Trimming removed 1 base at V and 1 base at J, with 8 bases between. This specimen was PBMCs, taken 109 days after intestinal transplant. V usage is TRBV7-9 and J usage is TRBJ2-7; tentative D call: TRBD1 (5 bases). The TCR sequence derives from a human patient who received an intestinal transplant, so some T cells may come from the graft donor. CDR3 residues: CASSLDQGSYEQYF. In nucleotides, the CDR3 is TGTGCCAGCAGCTTAGATCAGGGATCCTACGAGCAGTACTTC.